These T cell receptor beta chains were read from a single sample in a study of regulatory T cells in long-lasting Graves disease. TCRdb reanalysed the multiplex PCR reads using MiXCR and keeps one entry per CDR3 protein. The sample holds 350,000 to 400,000 distinct CDR3 sequences, about 16% seen once. The specimen was peripheral blood mononuclear cells (PBMCs), collected at new diagnosis, from a patient treated with antithyroid drugs. These receptors all stem from a female donor with Graves disease. Both conserved end residues are part of each CDR3. A D gene is named only where the DNA matches it firmly. A clone size is listed for some rows: how often the clone was seen (once, few, many), or a class if it is expanded.

D	J	size	V	CDR3	DNA
-	TRBJ2-7	-	TRBV24-1	CATSPGGYEQYF	TGTGCCACCAGCCCAGGAGGCTACGAGCAGTACTTC
-	TRBJ1-2	many	TRBV27	CASSFNIGSYGYTF	TGTGCCAGCAGTTTTAATATAGGGTCCTATGGCTACACCTTC
-	TRBJ1-2	few	TRBV29-1	CSVEDRGRWGYGYAF	TGCAGCGTTGAAGATCGGGGGCGGTGGGGCTATGGCTACGCCTTC
-	TRBJ2-3	-	TRBV25-1	CAHRTATDWSTDTQYF	TGTGCCCACCGGACAGCGACTGACTGGAGCACAGATACGCAGTATTTT
TRBD1	TRBJ1-1	many	TRBV7-9	CASSHGTAQGEAFF	TGTGCCAGCAGCCACGGGACAGCGCAGGGTGAAGCTTTCTTT
TRBD2	TRBJ2-1	many	TRBV3-1	CASSQGTGGPKEQFF	TGTGCCAGCAGCCAAGGGACGGGAGGGCCGAAGGAGCAGTTCTTC
-	TRBJ2-7	many	TRBV11-2	CASSYTSAPPEQYF	TGTGCCAGCAGCTACACTAGTGCTCCTCCGGAGCAGTACTTC
-	TRBJ2-1	many	TRBV3-1	CASSQRGNEQFF	TGTGCCAGCAGCCAAAGGGGGAATGAGCAGTTCTTC
-	TRBJ1-4	many	TRBV6-5	CASSYRGATNEKLFF	TGTGCCAGCAGTTACAGGGGAGCAACTAATGAAAAACTGTTTTTT
-	TRBJ1-1	many	TRBV2	CASRREGSTEAFF	TGTGCCAGCAGGAGGGAGGGGAGCACTGAAGCTTTCTTT
-	TRBJ2-7	many	TRBV27	CASSFNAYSYEQYF	TGTGCCAGCAGTTTTAATGCTTACTCCTACGAGCAGTACTTC
-	TRBJ2-1	-	TRBV20-1	CSASGSEQYNEQFF	TGCAGTGCTAGTGGTAGCGAACAATACAATGAGCAGTTCTTC
-	TRBJ2-7	many	TRBV30	CAWSPESSYEQYF	TGTGCCTGGAGTCCAGAGAGCTCCTACGAGCAGTACTTC
TRBD1	TRBJ2-5	-	TRBV5-1	CASSWTGALVGQETQYF	TGCGCCAGCAGCTGGACAGGGGCCCTTGTGGGACAAGAGACCCAGTACTTC
-	TRBJ1-2	many	TRBV11-2	CASSLADYGYTF	TGTGCCAGCAGCTTAGCTGACTATGGCTACACCTTC
-	TRBJ2-6	many	TRBV7-2	CASSPGGVGANVLTF	TGTGCCAGCAGCCCCGGAGGGGTAGGGGCCAACGTCCTGACTTTC
-	TRBJ1-2	few	TRBV24-1	CATSAASTPYGYTF	TGTGCCACCAGTGCCGCATCAACCCCTTATGGCTACACCTTC
-	TRBJ1-5	many	TRBV10-3	CAISVRSNQPQHF	TGTGCCATCAGTGTTAGGAGCAATCAGCCCCAGCATTTT
TRBD1	TRBJ1-2	few	TRBV3-1	CASSPGQGRYGYTF	TGTGCCAGCAGCCCGGGACAGGGGCGGTATGGCTACACCTTC
-	TRBJ2-2	-	TRBV28	CASSPASRDTGELFF	TGTGCCAGCAGCCCCGCCAGCCGGGACACCGGGGAGCTGTTTTTT
-	TRBJ2-5	many	TRBV27	CASSPTKGLQETQYF	TGTGCCAGCAGTCCGACCAAGGGGCTCCAAGAGACCCAGTACTTC
-	TRBJ1-2	many	TRBV7-2	CASKENYYGYTF	TGTGCCAGCAAGGAGAACTACTATGGCTACACCTTC